Listed here are 32 T cell receptor beta chains from one sample, sequenced in a study of blood T cell repertoires in COVID-19. Libraries were prepared by immunoSEQ multiplex PCR; TCRdb keeps only in-frame clonotypes and omits some of them. The sample gives 65,000 to 75,000 clones, 65% to 90% of which show up once; about 43% is in the top ten. The sequenced sample consisted of peripheral blood. All receptors derive from an older man with acute or convalescent COVID-19.

This chain uses TRBV7-2 with TRBJ1-5, with D perhaps TRBD1 (6 bases). Trimming took 5 bases from V and 7 from J, leaving 12 bases between them. Germline CDR1 reads SGHTA; CDR2 reads FQGNSA. The CDR3 is made up of 13 amino acids. The CDR3, as DNA: TGTGCCAGCAGCCCCCGGGACACGCAGCCCCAGCATTTT. This codes for CASSPRDTQPQHF.

This sequence joins TRBV7-9 and TRBJ2-7; D ambiguous. Trimming left V 1 base short and J 9 bases short, with 16 bases between. CDR3 length: 14 amino acids. Germline CDR1 is SEHNR and CDR2 is FQNEAQ (reference sequence). CDR3 sequence: CASSLGAPRSRQYF. CDR3 coding DNA: TGTGCCAGCAGCTTAGGGGCCCCGAGATCCAGGCAGTACTTC.

The gene calls are TRBV21-1 and TRBJ1-5; TRBD1, the table's D call, lacks a check against the DNA. TRBV21-1 is tagged as a pseudogene. This CDR3 is built from 15 residues. The CDR3 DNA reads as TGTGCCAGCAGCAGACAGGGGATAGGCAATCAGCCCCAGCATTTT. It yields the protein CASSRQGIGNQPQHF.

This clone was observed a few times. V usage is TRBV7-9 and J usage is TRBJ2-3, with 9 nucleotides matching TRBD1. V shed 4 bases and J 1 base; nucleotides not matched to a gene: 6. The CDR3 loop spans 16 amino acids. Germline CDR1 reads SEHNR; CDR2 reads FQNEAQ (reference sequence). The CDR3 DNA reads TGTGCCAGCAGCTCCCGGGACAGGGAAGGCACAGATACGCAGTATTTT. The encoded protein is CASSSRDREGTDTQYF.

This rearrangement joins TRBV6-5 to TRBJ1-5, with a possible D match to TRBD1 (6 bases). The CDR3 has 14 residues. Germline CDR1 and CDR2: MNHEY and SVGAGI. Deletions cut 5 bases from V and 3 bases from J, with 11 bases between. The CDR3 is CASSRDRFNQPQHF. DNA for the CDR3: TGTGCCAGCAGTAGAGACAGGTTCAATCAGCCCCAGCATTTT.

The chain couples TRBV7-9 to TRBJ2-7, with D maybe TRBD1 (6 bases). The CDR3 runs 15 residues. The germline gives CDR1 SEHNR, CDR2 FQNEAQ (reference sequence). Trimming removed 5 bases at V and 0 bases at J, with 14 bases between. This CDR3 is CASSNRDMSSYEQYF. The CDR3 nucleotides read TGTGCCAGCAGCAACCGGGACATGAGCTCCTACGAGCAGTACTTC.

The chain joins TRBV6-5 to TRBJ1-6, with 9 bases lining up with TRBD1. CDR1 MNHEY and CDR2 SVGAGI come from the germline V gene. The CDR3 is made up of 16 amino acids. V trimming: 1 base; J trimming: 9 bases; junction bases outside the gene matches: 7. In nucleotides, the CDR3 is TGTGCCAGCAGTTACTTAGGACAGGGGAATAGTTCACCCCTCCACTTT. Residues: CASSYLGQGNSSPLHF.

In this sample, this clone turned up once. V gene TRBV28 combines with J gene TRBJ1-5; 8 positions match TRBD1. CDR1 is MDHEN, CDR2 SYDVKM, per germline. The CDR3 loop spans 14 amino acids. V shed 6 bases, J shed 6 bases, and the junction held 7 bases outside the gene matches. The CDR3 sequence: CASRITGGGQPQHF. The CDR3, as DNA: TGTGCCAGCAGGATAACAGGGGGAGGTCAGCCCCAGCATTTT.

This clone has just one count. The chain uses TRBV19 and TRBJ2-1; 8 bases agree with TRBD2. The CDR3 extends over 14 amino acids. Trimming at V came to 11 bases and at J to 0 bases, leaving 6 bases not matched to a gene. CDR1 is LNHDA, CDR2 SQIVND, per germline (reference sequence). The CDR3 bases are TGTGCCGGCAGCGGGAGCTCCTCCTACAATGAGCAGTTCTTC. Its translation is CAGSGSSSYNEQFF.

The chain has TRBV6-2 or TRBV6-3 and TRBJ1-2; D possibly corresponds to TRBD1 (5 bases). CDR3 length equals 16 residues. The germline V and J ends were trimmed by 4 bases and 4 bases, with 19 bases remaining between them. The germline V gene has CDR1 MNHEY and CDR2 SVGEGT. CDR3 protein: CASSSIGDESGYGYTF. The CDR3 region has the DNA TGTGCCAGCAGTTCAATAGGGGATGAATCCGGCTATGGCTACACCTTC.

The table lists this clone with a few counts. The chain couples TRBV19 to TRBJ2-2, with 11 bases aligning to TRBD2. The CDR3 has 15 amino acids. Per the germline V gene, CDR1 is LNHDA and CDR2 is SQIVND (reference sequence). After removal of 4 bases from V and 5 bases from J, the junction contained 3 bases not matched to a gene. The CDR3 sequence: CASSTSGGITGELFF. Here the CDR3 DNA reads TGTGCCAGTAGTACTAGCGGGGGGATAACCGGGGAGCTGTTTTTT.

The J gene is TRBJ1-4, the V gene TRBV7-9, with TRBD1 as a possible D gene (5 bases). Germline V gene data show CDR1 as SEHNR and CDR2 as FQNEAQ (reference sequence). Deletions cut 3 bases from V and 2 bases from J, with 10 bases between. The CDR3 is 15 residues long. The CDR3 loop reads CASSLGRVTNEKLFF. CDR3 coding DNA: TGTGCCAGCAGCTTGGGCAGGGTGACTAATGAAAAACTGTTTTTT.

This chain links TRBV9 with TRBJ2-7; D is uncertain. The ends were cut back, 0 bases at V and 1 base at J, with 8 bases in the middle. Germline CDR1 and CDR2: SGDLS and YYNGEE. CDR3 size: 14 residues. CDR3 sequence reads: CASSVGLESYEQYF. The CDR3 region has the DNA TGTGCCAGCAGCGTAGGACTTGAATCCTACGAGCAGTACTTC.

This clone was observed a handful of times. This chain joins TRBV5-1 and TRBJ2-2; the D gene is possibly TRBD1 (6 bases). V was shortened by 0 bases and J by 5 bases, with 14 bases between the two germline ends. Germline V gene lookup returns CDR1 SGHRS and CDR2 YFSETQ. This CDR3 has 16 residues. The CDR3 nucleotides read TGCGCCAGCAGCTTGGAGGGGGAGTCGGGAACCGGGGAGCTGTTTTTT. Protein product: CASSLEGESGTGELFF.

The genes are TRBV3-1 (or the pseudogene TRBV3-2) and TRBJ1-4; 10 nucleotides align to TRBD1. The ends lost 3 bases at V and 6 bases at J; junction bases unmatched: 4. Germline assignment: CDR1 LGHDT and CDR2 YNNKEL (reference sequence). The CDR3 runs 15 residues. In DNA form, the CDR3 reads TGTGCCAGCAGCCATATCGGGACAGGGGATGAAAAACTGTTTTTT. Residues: CASSHIGTGDEKLFF.

The V and J genes are TRBV4-1 and TRBJ1-1; TRBD1 might be the D (6 bases). Germline V gene data show CDR1 as MGHRA and CDR2 as YSYEKL. The CDR3 runs 15 residues. V dropped 6 bases and J dropped 3 bases, with 17 bases sitting between them. In DNA, the CDR3 is TGCGCCAGCAGATACAAGGGGGGGGCTGACACTGAAGCTTTCTTT. Its translation: CASRYKGGADTEAFF.

The rearrangement joins TRBV5-1 to TRBJ1-2, with 7 bases identical to TRBD1. The CDR3 length is 14 residues. V lost 4 bases, J lost 8 bases, and 11 bases stayed unmatched. CDR1 is SGHRS and CDR2 is YFSETQ in the germline V gene. The CDR3 bases are TGCGCCAGCAGCAGGGACAGTGGTGAAAACGGCTACACCTTC. Translation gives CASSRDSGENGYTF.

In the case of this clone: Other DNA sequences within the sample encode an identical CDR3. The chain couples TRBV5-1 to TRBJ1-1, with D perhaps matching TRBD1 (6 bases). Germline V gene lookup returns CDR1 SGHRS and CDR2 YFSETQ. V was cut by 4 bases and J by 3 bases, with 16 bases left in between. CDR3 length: 15 residues. The chain's CDR3 is CASSRVRGADTEAFF. CDR3 coding DNA: TGCGCCAGCAGCAGGGTGCGGGGGGCTGACACTGAAGCTTTCTTT.

V usage is TRBV7-2 and J usage is TRBJ1-1; weak D call: TRBD1 (6 bases). The V gene lost 5 bases and the J gene lost 10 bases, with 20 bases spanning the gap. CDR3 length equals 14 residues. Germline V gene lookup returns CDR1 SGHTA and CDR2 FQGNSA. Here the CDR3 reads CASSLQGIRGVAFF. In DNA form, the CDR3 reads TGTGCCAGCAGCCTCCAGGGGATCAGGGGTGTAGCTTTCTTT.

This clone was found a few times. V and J are TRBV18 and TRBJ1-2; TRBD1 might be the D (5 bases). V dropped 3 bases and J dropped 8 bases, with 13 bases sitting between them. Germline V gene sequence: CDR1 KGHSH, CDR2 LQKENI. The CDR3 is made up of 13 amino acids. CDR3: CASSPDASGGYTF. For the CDR3, the DNA is TGTGCCAGCTCACCCGATGCGTCAGGGGGCTACACCTTC.

The gene calls are TRBV5-1 and TRBJ2-7; the D is unclear. Germline V gene sequence: CDR1 SGHRS, CDR2 YFSETQ. V dropped 0 bases and J dropped 3 bases, with 10 bases sitting between them. CDR3 length equals 14 residues. CDR3 loop: CASSLELINYEQYF. For the CDR3, the DNA is TGCGCCAGCAGCTTGGAACTGATTAACTACGAGCAGTACTTC.

CDR3 in DNA: TGTGCCAGCAGCCCCACCGACAGTAATTCACCCCTCCACTTT. Protein: CASSPTDSNSPLHF. J is TRBJ1-6 and V is TRBV7-8, with TRBD1 as a possible D gene (5 bases). CDR3 length equals 14 residues. V was pared by 5 bases and J by 6 bases, with 11 bases between. CDR1 and CDR2 (germline): SGHVS, FQNEAQ.

This clone appeared a few times. This sequence joins TRBV3-1 (or the pseudogene TRBV3-2) and TRBJ1-1; 10 nucleotides agree with TRBD1. Germline V CDR1 and CDR2: LGHDT, YNNKEL (reference sequence). The CDR3 contains 17 residues. With V trimmed by 5 bases and J by 3 bases, 12 bases remained unmatched. CDR3 in DNA: TGTGCCAGCAGCTGTGACAGGGGGCCCGTGCCGCACACTGAAGCTTTCTTT. Its protein is CASSCDRGPVPHTEAFF.

The chain employs TRBV6-2 or TRBV6-3 and TRBJ1-5; D might be TRBD1 (6 bases). V lost 6 bases and J lost 3, with 15 bases in between. Germline V gene sequence: CDR1 MNHEY, CDR2 SVGEGT. The CDR3 covers 15 residues. CDR3 sequence (DNA): TGTGCCAGCAGCAGACCCACAGGGTTCAATCAGCCCCAGCATTTT. This translates into CASSRPTGFNQPQHF.

The chain couples TRBV14 to TRBJ2-7; 8 nucleotides agree with TRBD1. The germline CDR1 and CDR2 sequences are SGHDN and FVKESK. The length of the CDR3 is 12 residues. V lost 6 bases and J lost 9; bases outside the gene matches: 7. CDR3: CASSSDRVRQYF. The CDR3 nucleotides read TGTGCCAGCAGTTCGGACAGGGTTCGGCAGTACTTC.

This chain joins TRBV7-9 and TRBJ1-2; D gene ambiguous. Trimming removed 5 bases at V and 1 base at J, with 11 bases between. CDR1 and CDR2 (germline): SEHNR, FQNEAQ (reference sequence). This CDR3 is built from 14 residues. The CDR3 DNA sequence: TGTGCCAGCAGCGGAGTTGGTTTTAACTATGGCTACACCTTC. Protein product: CASSGVGFNYGYTF.

The table lists this clone with a few counts. The chain employs TRBV24-1 and TRBJ2-1; D possibly corresponds to TRBD2 (5 bases). Deletions cut 3 bases from V and 1 base from J, with 9 bases between. The CDR3 extends over 15 amino acids. CDR1 and CDR2 (germline): KGHDR, SFDVKD. For the CDR3, the DNA is TGTGCCACCAGTGATGGTAGCGATTCCTACAATGAGCAGTTCTTC. It yields the protein CATSDGSDSYNEQFF.

This clone is a singleton in its sample. The chain carries TRBV28 and TRBJ2-6; D uncertain. Germline CDR1 is MDHEN and CDR2 is SYDVKM. V lost 4 bases, J lost 0 bases, and 4 bases lay in between. The CDR3 sequence is 14 residues long. The CDR3 bases are TGTGCCAGCAGTTCTAGCTCTGGGGCCAACGTCCTGACTTTC. Amino acids: CASSSSSGANVLTF.

The genes are TRBV5-1 and TRBJ2-7; 11 bases line up with TRBD1. Trimming took 5 bases from V and 3 from J; bases not matched to a gene: 4. The CDR3 is 14 residues long. The germline CDR1 and CDR2 sequences are SGHRS and YFSETQ. The CDR3 region has the DNA TGCGCCAGCAGTAGGACAGGGGGCAACTACGAGCAGTACTTC. Its translation: CASSRTGGNYEQYF.

The table lists this clone with a count of one. The rearrangement joins TRBV28 to TRBJ2-2; 7 nucleotides line up with TRBD1. From germline, CDR1 is MDHEN and CDR2 SYDVKM. The trim removed 5 bases at V and 2 bases at J, leaving 8 bases unmatched. The CDR3 is made up of 16 amino acids. The CDR3 nucleotides read TGTGCCAGCAGTGGAAGACAGGGCGCTAACACCGGGGAGCTGTTTTTT. Its translation: CASSGRQGANTGELFF.

This clone appeared a few times. The chain links TRBV28 to TRBJ1-1, with TRBD1 matching over 7 bases. Germline trimming cut 7 bases from V and 4 bases from J; bases unmatched to any gene: 15. Germline V gives CDR1 MDHEN, CDR2 SYDVKM. There are 16 residues in the CDR3. CDR3 DNA: TGTGCCAGCAACCGACAGGGTATGAGTTCAAGCACTGAAGCTTTCTTT. Protein sequence: CASNRQGMSSSTEAFF.

Only a few counts were recorded for this clone. This sequence joins TRBV28 and TRBJ1-1; D unclear. The germline V gene has CDR1 MDHEN and CDR2 SYDVKM. This CDR3 has 12 residues. With 4 bases removed from V and 8 bases from J, the gap between germline ends came to 11 bases. The CDR3 sequence: CASSSNIGEAFF. CDR3 coding DNA: TGTGCCAGCAGTTCGAATATCGGGGAAGCTTTCTTT.